This TCR beta chain was documented in a study of cytomegalovirus exposure and HLA in healthy donors. Overall study findings and caveats: Earlier analysis yielded a pattern in which most TCR beta V segments were productive about 87% or about 30% of the time. According to a later analysis, donors in an Asian-associated ancestry cluster reportedly had fewer N-insertions than the approximately 670-donor mean. Researchers catalogued about 150 TCR beta chains as cytomegalovirus-associated.

Primers for the PCR totalled 60 Vbeta and 13 Jbeta. In the authors' workflow: Counted up in a later analysis, unique TCR beta chains came to 65 million to 100 million, with about 9.9 million shared. TCRdb keeps only in-frame clones here, not all; method: immunoSEQ multiplex PCR. The V and J calls and the clone size are those of that table, but D and trimming were determined from the DNA. The sample carries 75,000 to 90,000 clones, 60% to 85% recorded once. Deletions cut 5 bases from V and 1 base from J, with 12 bases between. The CDR3 is 15 residues long. CDR1 and CDR2 from the germline V gene are MNHNY and SVGAGI (reference sequence). This clone is judged medium-sized. Its antigen is still unknown.

The sequence was collected from a male donor in good health and CMV-seropositive. This chain joins TRBV6-6 and TRBJ1-5; D perhaps matches TRBD1 (5 bases). Material: PBMCs. This CDR3 reads CASSPRQGSNQPQHF. CDR3 nucleotides: TGTGCCAGCAGTCCACGCCAGGGCAGCAATCAGCCCCAGCATTTT.